This T cell receptor (beta chain) originates from a study of T cell responses to AZD1222 COVID-19 vaccine. Regarding the study as a whole: Nearly half of spike-specific TCRs reportedly go after variant regions that carry no mutations. Spike-specific TCR breadth and depth grew following two AZD1222 doses.

This clone was detected a few times. Its antigen is as yet unknown. Produced via immunoSEQ multiplex PCR; TCRdb's table is partial and in-frame only. The table has tens of thousands of clones, around 81% seen once. V lost 5 bases to trimming and J lost 2 bases, with 16 bases between them. CDR1 SGHRS and CDR2 YFSETQ come from the germline V gene. This CDR3 is built from 15 residues. The material sequenced was peripheral blood, taken 28 days after the second AZD1222 dose. The V gene is TRBV5-1, the J gene TRBJ1-1; D is possibly TRBD1 (6 bases). This receptor was obtained from an adult who received the AZD1222 COVID-19 vaccine. The CDR3 nucleotides are TGCGCCAGCAGACGAACACAGGGTCTCAACACTGAAGCTTTCTTT. Translating gives CASRRTQGLNTEAFF.